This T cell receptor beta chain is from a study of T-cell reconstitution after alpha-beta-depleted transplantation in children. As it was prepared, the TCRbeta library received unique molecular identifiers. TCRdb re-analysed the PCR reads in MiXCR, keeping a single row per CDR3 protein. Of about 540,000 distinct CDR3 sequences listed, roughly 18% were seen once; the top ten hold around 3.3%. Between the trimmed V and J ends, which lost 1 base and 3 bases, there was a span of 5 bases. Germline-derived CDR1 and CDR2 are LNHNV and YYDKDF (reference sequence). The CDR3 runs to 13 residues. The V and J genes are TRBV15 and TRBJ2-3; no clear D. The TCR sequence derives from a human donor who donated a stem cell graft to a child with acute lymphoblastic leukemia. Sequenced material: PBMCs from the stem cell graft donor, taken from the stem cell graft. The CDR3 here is CATSRGGTDTQYF. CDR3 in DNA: TGTGCCACCAGCAGAGGAGGAACAGATACGCAGTATTTT.